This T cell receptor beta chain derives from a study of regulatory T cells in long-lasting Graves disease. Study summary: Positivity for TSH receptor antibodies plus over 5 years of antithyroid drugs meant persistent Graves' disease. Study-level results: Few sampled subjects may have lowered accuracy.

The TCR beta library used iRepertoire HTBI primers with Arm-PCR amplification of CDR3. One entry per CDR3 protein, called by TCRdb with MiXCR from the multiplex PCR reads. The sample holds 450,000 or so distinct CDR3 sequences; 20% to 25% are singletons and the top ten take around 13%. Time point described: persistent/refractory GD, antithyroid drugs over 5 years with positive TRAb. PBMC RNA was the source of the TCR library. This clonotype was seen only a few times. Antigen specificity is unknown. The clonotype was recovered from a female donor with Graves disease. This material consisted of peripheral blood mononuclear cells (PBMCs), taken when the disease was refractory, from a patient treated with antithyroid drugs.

The CDR3 spells CASSPSDSYYSYGYTF. The CDR3 nucleotides are TGTGCCAGCTCACCATCGGACAGCTACTATTCCTATGGCTACACCTTC. The rearrangement uses TRBV18 and TRBJ1-2; tentative D call: TRBD1 (6 bases). The CDR3 spans 16 residues. The V gene's germline CDR1 is KGHSH and CDR2 LQKENI. V was cut by 2 bases and J by 4 bases, with 17 bases left in between.